A selection of T cell receptor beta chains follows, all from one sample in a study of beta chain features in type 1 diabetes. The table came from immunoSEQ multiplex PCR; TCRdb's copy has only in-frame clones and leaves some out. The table has about 16,000 clones, just over 70% seen once. The sample consisted of stem cell memory CD4+ T cells from blood. These receptor sequences come from a man aged 30 to 45 with type 1 diabetes. Each CDR3 is given with its conserved first and last residue. A D gene is named only where the DNA matches it firmly. Rows may omit the clone size; those that give it use once, few, many or a size class.

j_gene: TRBJ1-1
abundance: NA
v_gene: TRBV5-6
d_gene: NA
CDR3nt: TGTGCCAGCAGTTCACTAGCGGGAGGGACCACTGAAGCTTTCTTT
CDR3aa: CASSSLAGGTTEAFF

j_gene: TRBJ2-5
abundance: NA
v_gene: TRBV10-3
d_gene: TRBD1
CDR3nt: TGTGCCATCAGGGGGACAGACCAAGAGACCCAGTACTTC
CDR3aa: CAIRGTDQETQYF

j_gene: TRBJ1-1
abundance: NA
v_gene: TRBV18
d_gene: TRBD1
CDR3nt: TGTGCCAGCTCACTTTTAGACGGACAGGGCTGGACTGAAGCTTTCTTT
CDR3aa: CASSLLDGQGWTEAFF

j_gene: TRBJ2-3
abundance: few
v_gene: TRBV21-1
d_gene: NA
CDR3nt: TGTGCCAGCAGCGATCTAGCGGGGGCCTGCACAGATACGCAGTATTTT
CDR3aa: CASSDLAGACTDTQYF

j_gene: TRBJ1-6
abundance: NA
v_gene: TRBV6-5
d_gene: NA
CDR3nt: TGTGCCAGCAGCGGACGGGGGGTCTATAATTCACCCCTCCACTTT
CDR3aa: CASSGRGVYNSPLHF

j_gene: TRBJ2-1
abundance: once
v_gene: TRBV5-6
d_gene: TRBD2
CDR3nt: TGTGCCAGCAGCCTGCAGCGGGGCTCCTACAATGAGCAGTTCTTC
CDR3aa: CASSLQRGSYNEQFF

j_gene: TRBJ2-3
abundance: NA
v_gene: TRBV5-4
d_gene: TRBD2
CDR3nt: TGTGCCAGCAGCTTGGGGGCAAGAGCGGGGGTTTCCACAGATACGCAGTATTTT
CDR3aa: CASSLGARAGVSTDTQYF

j_gene: TRBJ2-1
abundance: NA
v_gene: TRBV4-3
d_gene: NA
CDR3nt: TGCGCCAGCAGCCAGGTTGGAGGGTCGGGTGAGCAGTTCTTC
CDR3aa: CASSQVGGSGEQFF

j_gene: TRBJ2-1
abundance: NA
v_gene: TRBV18
d_gene: TRBD2
CDR3nt: TGTGCCAGCTCACCGACTAGCGGGGGATTTTACAATGAGCAGTTCTTC
CDR3aa: CASSPTSGGFYNEQFF

j_gene: TRBJ2-3
abundance: NA
v_gene: TRBV2
d_gene: TRBD1
CDR3nt: TGTGCCAGCAGTTCCGGACAGGGAGTCACAGATACGCAGTATTTT
CDR3aa: CASSSGQGVTDTQYF

j_gene: TRBJ1-1
abundance: NA
v_gene: TRBV29-1
d_gene: NA
CDR3nt: TGCAGCGTCTCAGGATCAGAGGCTTTCTTT
CDR3aa: CSVSGSEAFF

j_gene: TRBJ2-7
abundance: few
v_gene: TRBV6-5
d_gene: NA
CDR3nt: TGTGCCAGCAGGAGGACACGGTCTGCCTACGAGCAGTACTTC
CDR3aa: CASRRTRSAYEQYF

j_gene: TRBJ2-2
abundance: NA
v_gene: TRBV29-1
d_gene: TRBD1
CDR3nt: TGCAGCGTTCGGGGGGGACCGGGACAGGGGGCTTCCGGGGAGCTGTTTTTT
CDR3aa: CSVRGGPGQGASGELFF

j_gene: TRBJ1-5
abundance: NA
v_gene: TRBV10-1
d_gene: NA
CDR3nt: TGCGCCAGCAGTGGAGGCGACGCTGGACAGCCCCAGCATTTT
CDR3aa: CASSGGDAGQPQHF

j_gene: TRBJ2-5
abundance: NA
v_gene: TRBV18
d_gene: TRBD1
CDR3nt: TGTGCCAGCTCAGCGAACAGGGGGCGCGAGACCCAGTACTTC
CDR3aa: CASSANRGRETQYF